Only one count was recorded for the clone carrying this T cell receptor beta chain. No antigen is known for it. Losses at the gene ends were 3 bases for V and 1 base for J; bases not matched to a gene: 5. CDR1 SGHNT and CDR2 YYREEE come from the germline V gene (reference sequence). CDR3 length: 15 amino acids. In the naive CD8 group, cells lacked CD45RO and were positively selected for CCR7, so terminally differentiated effector memory CD45RA+ cells were left out. Investigators spread the genomic DNA of each subset evenly over several immunoSEQ plates. The data were produced by immunoSEQ multiplex PCR, yet TCRdb's version contains in-frame clones alone and is incomplete. The data show hundreds of thousands of clones, roughly 96% seen once. This sample is drawn from a study of shared clonotypes between healthy human individuals. General observations from the study: An expected dependence of interdonor clonotype sharing on sequencing depth was noted.

V usage is TRBV5-4 and J usage is TRBJ1-1; the match to TRBD1 covers 8 bases. Sequenced sample: naive CD8+ T cells sorted from blood. This receptor was obtained from a woman aged 30 to 39 in good health. The chain's CDR3 is CASSSDRVKNTEAFF. DNA of the CDR3: TGTGCCAGCAGCTCGGACAGGGTTAAGAACACTGAAGCTTTCTTT.